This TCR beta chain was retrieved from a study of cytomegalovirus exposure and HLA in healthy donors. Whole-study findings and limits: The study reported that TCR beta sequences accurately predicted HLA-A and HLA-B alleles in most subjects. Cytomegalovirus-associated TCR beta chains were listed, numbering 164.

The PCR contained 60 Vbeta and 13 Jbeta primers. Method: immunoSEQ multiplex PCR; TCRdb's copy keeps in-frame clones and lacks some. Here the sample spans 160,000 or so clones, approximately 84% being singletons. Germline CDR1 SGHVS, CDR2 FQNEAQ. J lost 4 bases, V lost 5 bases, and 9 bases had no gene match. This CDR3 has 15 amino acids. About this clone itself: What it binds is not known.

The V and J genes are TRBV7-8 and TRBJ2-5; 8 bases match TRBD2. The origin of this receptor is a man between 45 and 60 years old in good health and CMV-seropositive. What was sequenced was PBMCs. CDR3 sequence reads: CASSATGTRGETQYF. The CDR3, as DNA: TGTGCCAGCAGCGCCACCGGGACTAGGGGAGAGACCCAGTACTTC.